These 31 T cell receptor beta chains share one sample of origin, sequenced in a study of cytomegalovirus exposure and HLA in healthy donors. With 60 Vbeta and 13 Jbeta primers, the PCR was carried out. Sequencing was performed with immunoSEQ multiplex PCR; in TCRdb, only in-frame clones are kept and a portion is missing. The data contain 110,000 to 150,000 clones, less than 85% of them seen just once; the ten biggest clones take up nearly 7%. The source material was PBMCs. All receptors come from a man aged 40-55 years in good health and CMV-seropositive.

In its sample, this clone was seen once. The DNA of the CDR3 is TGTGCCAGCAGCCCGGAGAGCGGGGCCATCTACAATGAGCAGTTCTTC. Translating it yields CASSPESGAIYNEQFF. This rearrangement joins TRBV27 to TRBJ2-1, with 7 bases aligning to TRBD2. This CDR3 is 16 amino acids long. The germline V gene has CDR1 MNHEY and CDR2 SMNVEV (reference sequence). V gave up 6 bases and J gave up 3 bases; unmatched junction bases: 11.

The table lists this clone with a count of one. The V call is TRBV7-6, the J call TRBJ2-1, with 8 bases matching TRBD2. The V segment lost 5 bases and the J segment 2 bases; nucleotides outside the gene matches: 5. Germline lookup yields CDR1 SGHVS and CDR2 FNYEAQ. The CDR3 length is 15 residues. The CDR3 reads CASSKPGLAYNEQFF. The CDR3 nucleotides are TGTGCCAGCAGCAAACCGGGACTAGCCTACAATGAGCAGTTCTTC.

This clone was seen only a few times. The chain's CDR3 is CASSILNTEAFF. DNA of the CDR3: TGTGCCAGCTCAATATTGAACACTGAAGCTTTCTTT. J is TRBJ1-1 and V is TRBV18; D is unclear. Trimming cost V 5 bases and J 0 bases, with 4 bases left between them. The germline V gene encodes CDR1 KGHSH and CDR2 LQKENI. The CDR3 extends over 12 amino acids.

V and J are TRBV18 and TRBJ1-5; the D gene is possibly TRBD1 (6 bases). The CDR3 runs to 16 residues. Trimming left V 0 bases short and J 1 base short, with 10 bases between. Looked up from germline, CDR1 is KGHSH and CDR2 is LQKENI. DNA for the CDR3: TGTGCCAGCTCACCACCGCTCACAGGGAGCAATCAGCCCCAGCATTTT. This translates into CASSPPLTGSNQPQHF.

The rearrangement joins TRBV29-1 to TRBJ1-1; D unclear. V was pared by 4 bases and J by 4 bases, with 7 bases between. Germline V gene lookup returns CDR1 SQVTM and CDR2 ANQGSEA. This CDR3 comprises 11 residues. The CDR3 loop is CSVGGSTEAFF. The DNA for the CDR3 is TGCAGCGTTGGAGGGTCCACTGAAGCTTTCTTT. The full variable domain, in which reference TRBV29-1 and TRBJ1-1 provide the parts outside the CDR3, is SAVISQKPSRDICQRGTSLTIQCQVDSQVTMMFWYRQQPGQSLTLIATANQGSEATYESGFVIDKFPISRPNLTFSTLTVSNMSPEDSSIYLCSVGGSTEAFFGQGTRLTVV.

The genes are TRBV12-5 and TRBJ2-2; TRBD1 matches 9 bases. Germline V lookup: CDR1 LGHNT, CDR2 FRNRAP. V lost 3 bases and J lost 2; bases outside the gene matches: 4. The CDR3 is made up of 16 amino acids. CDR3 loop: CASGFDRGINTGELFF. For the CDR3, the DNA is TGTGCTAGTGGTTTTGACAGGGGGATAAACACCGGGGAGCTGTTTTTT.

The chain uses TRBV5-1 and TRBJ2-2, with D hard to call. CDR1 SGHRS and CDR2 YFSETQ come from the germline V gene. Trimming took 4 bases from V and 4 from J, leaving 14 bases between them. The CDR3 consists of 15 residues. The CDR3 is CASSQDPRSTGELFF. CDR3 coding DNA: TGCGCCAGCAGCCAAGACCCGAGGTCCACCGGGGAGCTGTTTTTT.

The chain couples TRBV19 to TRBJ1-5; D ambiguous. Germline-derived CDR1 and CDR2 are LNHDA and SQIVND (reference sequence). With 11 bases removed from V and 4 bases from J, the gap between germline ends came to 18 bases. The CDR3 has 14 amino acids. This CDR3 reads CASGLDAENQPQHF. In DNA form, the CDR3 reads TGTGCCTCCGGACTCGACGCGGAGAATCAGCCCCAGCATTTT.

The chain is built from TRBV9 and TRBJ2-7; TRBD2 is a possible D gene (6 bases). The CDR3 sequence is 16 residues long. Trimming took 5 bases from V and 3 from J, leaving 21 bases between them. CDR1 and CDR2 from the germline V gene are SGDLS and YYNGEE. DNA of the CDR3: TGTGCCAGCAGTCCCAAACCCTGGAGGCGGGACTACGAGCAGTACTTC. Its translation: CASSPKPWRRDYEQYF.

The chain links TRBV9 to TRBJ2-2, with 7 bases that match TRBD1. The CDR3 sequence is 15 residues long. Germline loops: CDR1 SGDLS, CDR2 YYNGEE. V was pared by 2 bases and J by 3 bases, with 4 bases of the junction left unmatched. CDR3 loop: CASSVRGLDTGELFF. As DNA, the CDR3 is TGTGCCAGCAGCGTGAGGGGGCTAGACACCGGGGAGCTGTTTTTT.

The chain is built from TRBV10-3 and TRBJ2-7, with 11 bases aligning to TRBD2. This CDR3 contains 16 residues. Germline loops: CDR1 ENHRY, CDR2 SYGVKD. The J segment lost 1 base and the V segment lost 5 bases, leaving 7 bases of the junction unmatched. CDR3 loop: CAISSTGTSGSYEQYF. The CDR3 DNA reads as TGTGCCATCAGTTCTACCGGGACTAGCGGATCCTACGAGCAGTACTTC.

This clone was seen once. The chain links TRBV6-1 to TRBJ2-1; no clear D gene. The length of the CDR3 is 13 residues. V lost 7 bases and J lost 4, with 11 bases in between. CDR1 and CDR2 (germline): MNHNS, SASEGT. CDR3 region: CASMPLVYNEQFF. For the CDR3, the DNA is TGTGCCAGCATGCCCCTAGTTTACAATGAGCAGTTCTTC.

The V and J genes are TRBV10-3 and TRBJ2-5; D uncertain. The end of the DNA aligns better with TRBJ2-7, so the J call may be wrong. Germline lookup yields CDR1 ENHRY and CDR2 SYGVKD. The CDR3 spans 14 residues. The CDR3 nucleotides are TGTGCCATCAGCCCGGTCCTTTCCTCCTACGAGCAGTACTTC. Translated, it gives CAISPVLSSYEQYF.

The chain joins TRBV19 to TRBJ2-5; 7 positions match TRBD1. Trimming took 6 bases from V and 1 from J; bases not matched to a gene: 5. This CDR3 is built from 14 residues. Germline V gene sequence: CDR1 LNHDA, CDR2 SQIVND (reference sequence). This chain's CDR3 is CASSLTGVQETQYF. Here the CDR3 DNA reads TGTGCCAGTAGCTTAACAGGGGTCCAAGAGACCCAGTACTTC.

The CDR3 spells CASSLRGRDLEQYF. The CDR3 DNA sequence: TGTGCCAGCAGCTTACGCGGGAGGGATCTCGAGCAGTACTTC. The chain links TRBV14 to TRBJ2-7; 9 bases map to TRBD2. The V gene's germline CDR1 is SGHDN and CDR2 FVKESK. V lost 5 bases and J lost 6; bases outside the gene matches: 8. CDR3 size: 14 residues.

V gene TRBV29-1 combines with J gene TRBJ1-2; D gene uncertain. From germline, CDR1 is SQVTM and CDR2 ANQGSEA. CDR3 length equals 11 residues. This CDR3 reads CTSADNYGYTF. CDR3 nucleotides: TGCACTTCCGCGGATAACTATGGCTACACCTTC.

V is TRBV11-2 and J is TRBJ1-1; 7 bases are a match to TRBD1. The length of the CDR3 is 17 residues. Germline V gene sequence: CDR1 SGHAT, CDR2 FQNNGV. J lost 0 bases, V lost 5 bases, and 12 bases had no gene match. The DNA for the CDR3 is TGTGCCAGCAGCCCCAGGACAGGCGCTCCTATGAACACTGAAGCTTTCTTT. It specifies CASSPRTGAPMNTEAFF. Based on the CDR3 plus reference TRBV11-2 and TRBJ1-1, the full variable domain is EAGVAQSPRYKIIEKRQSVAFWCNPISGHATLYWYQQILGQGPKLLIQFQNNGVVDDSQLPKDRFSAERLKGVDSTLKIQPAKLEDSAVYLCASSPRTGAPMNTEAFFGQGTRLTVV.

The V and J genes are TRBV7-8 and TRBJ2-7; possibly TRBD1 for D (5 bases). Germline loops: CDR1 SGHVS, CDR2 FQNEAQ. This CDR3 spans 13 amino acids. V shed 5 bases and J shed 6 bases, with 14 bases lying between them. Here the CDR3 reads CASSAAGMSEQYF. The CDR3 DNA is TGTGCCAGCAGCGCAGCAGGGATGAGCGAGCAGTACTTC.

The V call is TRBV7-9, the J call TRBJ2-2; 7 bases match TRBD1. After removal of 2 bases from V and 1 base from J, the junction contained 4 bases not matched to a gene. This CDR3 is built from 16 residues. Germline V gene sequence: CDR1 SEHNR, CDR2 FQNEAQ (reference sequence). The CDR3 region has the DNA TGTGCCAGCAGCTTATCGGGACAGATGAACACCGGGGAGCTGTTTTTT. The encoded protein is CASSLSGQMNTGELFF.

This clone appeared once. The genes are TRBV25-1 and TRBJ2-7, with D unclear. With 7 bases removed from V and 0 bases from J, the gap between germline ends came to 4 bases. Germline V gene lookup returns CDR1 MGHDK and CDR2 SYGVNS. CDR3 length equals 11 residues. CDR3 region: CASTLSYEQYF. In nucleotides, the CDR3 is TGTGCCAGCACCCTCTCCTACGAGCAGTACTTC.

This chain uses TRBV6-5 with TRBJ1-5; possibly TRBD1 for D (5 bases). The V end was cut by 9 bases, the J end by 5 bases, with 17 bases between. CDR1 is MNHEY and CDR2 is SVGAGI in the germline V gene. CDR3 size: 14 residues. As DNA, the CDR3 is TGTGCCAGTTCCTCTGTTCGGGGGGATCAGCCCCAGCATTTT. Its protein product is CASSSVRGDQPQHF.

The CDR3 coding sequence is TGTGCCAGCAGTGAAGTTTGGCCAGCGAACACCGGGGAGCTGTTTTTT. Translation gives CASSEVWPANTGELFF. The V call is TRBV2, the J call TRBJ2-2; no firm D call. The germline V gene encodes CDR1 SNHLY and CDR2 FYNNEI. The CDR3 loop spans 16 amino acids. The ends were cut back, 1 base at V and 0 bases at J, with 9 bases in the middle.

This chain links TRBV5-1 with TRBJ2-7; D might be TRBD1 (5 bases). V lost 4 bases, J lost 6 bases, and 14 bases lay in between. Germline V CDR1 and CDR2: SGHRS, YFSETQ. The CDR3 sequence is 13 residues long. CDR3 in amino acids: CASSHLDSREQYF. The DNA for the CDR3 is TGCGCCAGCAGCCACTTAGACAGCCGCGAGCAGTACTTC.

The gene calls are TRBV5-1 and TRBJ2-6; D not certain. Trimming left V 3 bases short and J 0 bases short, with 13 bases between. The CDR3 runs to 17 residues. The germline V gene encodes CDR1 SGHRS and CDR2 YFSETQ. The CDR3: CASSSLTGSSGANVLTF. DNA of the CDR3: TGCGCCAGCAGCTCTCTCACCGGTTCCTCTGGGGCCAACGTCCTGACTTTC.

This clone came up once. The chain couples TRBV2 to TRBJ2-2; 10 positions agree with TRBD2. V was clipped by 7 bases and J by 0 bases; unmatched bases: 14. The V gene's germline CDR1 is SNHLY and CDR2 FYNNEI. The CDR3 is 19 residues long. The DNA of the CDR3 is TGTGCCAGCACCCTGGGGCGGGCTAGCGGGGGATCGAACACCGGGGAGCTGTTTTTT. The encoded protein is CASTLGRASGGSNTGELFF.

The rearrangement uses TRBV11-3 and TRBJ2-5, with a tentative D call TRBD1 (5 bases). Looked up from germline, CDR1 is SGHNT and CDR2 is YENEEA. The CDR3 runs 14 residues. V dropped 2 bases and J dropped 7 bases, with 14 bases sitting between them. The CDR3 loop is CASSLSREYATQYF. The CDR3 DNA follows: TGTGCCAGCAGCTTATCCAGGGAATACGCGACCCAGTACTTC.

This rearrangement joins TRBV7-9 to TRBJ2-7; 8 positions agree with TRBD1. The CDR3 extends over 15 amino acids. V dropped 4 bases and J dropped 6; count of bases not matched to a gene: 11. The germline gives CDR1 SEHNR, CDR2 FQNEAQ (reference sequence). The CDR3 reads CASSSRTGSKVEQYF. CDR3 DNA sequence: TGTGCCAGCAGCTCCCGGACAGGGAGTAAGGTCGAGCAGTACTTC.

The V gene is TRBV30, the J gene TRBJ1-2; D ambiguous. Germline values: CDR1 GTSNPN, CDR2 SVGIG (reference sequence). V lost 4 bases and J 2 bases, leaving 11 bases between the germline ends. CDR3 length: 13 amino acids. The chain's CDR3 is CAWIPGGNYGYTF. The CDR3 bases are TGTGCCTGGATCCCTGGCGGGAACTATGGCTACACCTTC.

The CDR3 region is CASTNPRTVYEQYF. As DNA, the CDR3 is TGTGCCAGCACCAACCCACGGACTGTTTACGAGCAGTACTTC. The V and J genes are TRBV6-6 and TRBJ2-7, with D possibly TRBD2 on 5 matching bases. CDR1 is MNHNY, CDR2 SVGAGI, per germline (reference sequence). V lost 7 bases to trimming and J lost 4 bases, with 17 bases between them. The CDR3 length is 14 residues.

This clone has a handful of counts. The chain carries TRBV5-5 and TRBJ1-1; D is possibly TRBD1 (5 bases). There are 14 residues in the CDR3. V lost 3 bases, J lost 4 bases, and 13 bases lay in between. CDR1 SGHKS and CDR2 YYEKEE come from the germline V gene (reference sequence). CDR3 loop: CASSSTVQVTEAFF. In nucleotides, the CDR3 is TGTGCCAGCAGCTCGACAGTTCAGGTCACTGAAGCTTTCTTT.

This chain's CDR3 is CSVPTGGAMYGYTF. CDR3 DNA sequence: TGCAGCGTTCCGACAGGGGGCGCAATGTATGGCTACACCTTC. The gene calls are TRBV29-1 and TRBJ1-2; 10 bases map to TRBD1. CDR3 length equals 14 residues. With 5 bases clipped from V and 5 bases from J, the junction kept 8 bases outside the gene matches. Per the germline V gene, CDR1 is SQVTM and CDR2 is ANQGSEA.